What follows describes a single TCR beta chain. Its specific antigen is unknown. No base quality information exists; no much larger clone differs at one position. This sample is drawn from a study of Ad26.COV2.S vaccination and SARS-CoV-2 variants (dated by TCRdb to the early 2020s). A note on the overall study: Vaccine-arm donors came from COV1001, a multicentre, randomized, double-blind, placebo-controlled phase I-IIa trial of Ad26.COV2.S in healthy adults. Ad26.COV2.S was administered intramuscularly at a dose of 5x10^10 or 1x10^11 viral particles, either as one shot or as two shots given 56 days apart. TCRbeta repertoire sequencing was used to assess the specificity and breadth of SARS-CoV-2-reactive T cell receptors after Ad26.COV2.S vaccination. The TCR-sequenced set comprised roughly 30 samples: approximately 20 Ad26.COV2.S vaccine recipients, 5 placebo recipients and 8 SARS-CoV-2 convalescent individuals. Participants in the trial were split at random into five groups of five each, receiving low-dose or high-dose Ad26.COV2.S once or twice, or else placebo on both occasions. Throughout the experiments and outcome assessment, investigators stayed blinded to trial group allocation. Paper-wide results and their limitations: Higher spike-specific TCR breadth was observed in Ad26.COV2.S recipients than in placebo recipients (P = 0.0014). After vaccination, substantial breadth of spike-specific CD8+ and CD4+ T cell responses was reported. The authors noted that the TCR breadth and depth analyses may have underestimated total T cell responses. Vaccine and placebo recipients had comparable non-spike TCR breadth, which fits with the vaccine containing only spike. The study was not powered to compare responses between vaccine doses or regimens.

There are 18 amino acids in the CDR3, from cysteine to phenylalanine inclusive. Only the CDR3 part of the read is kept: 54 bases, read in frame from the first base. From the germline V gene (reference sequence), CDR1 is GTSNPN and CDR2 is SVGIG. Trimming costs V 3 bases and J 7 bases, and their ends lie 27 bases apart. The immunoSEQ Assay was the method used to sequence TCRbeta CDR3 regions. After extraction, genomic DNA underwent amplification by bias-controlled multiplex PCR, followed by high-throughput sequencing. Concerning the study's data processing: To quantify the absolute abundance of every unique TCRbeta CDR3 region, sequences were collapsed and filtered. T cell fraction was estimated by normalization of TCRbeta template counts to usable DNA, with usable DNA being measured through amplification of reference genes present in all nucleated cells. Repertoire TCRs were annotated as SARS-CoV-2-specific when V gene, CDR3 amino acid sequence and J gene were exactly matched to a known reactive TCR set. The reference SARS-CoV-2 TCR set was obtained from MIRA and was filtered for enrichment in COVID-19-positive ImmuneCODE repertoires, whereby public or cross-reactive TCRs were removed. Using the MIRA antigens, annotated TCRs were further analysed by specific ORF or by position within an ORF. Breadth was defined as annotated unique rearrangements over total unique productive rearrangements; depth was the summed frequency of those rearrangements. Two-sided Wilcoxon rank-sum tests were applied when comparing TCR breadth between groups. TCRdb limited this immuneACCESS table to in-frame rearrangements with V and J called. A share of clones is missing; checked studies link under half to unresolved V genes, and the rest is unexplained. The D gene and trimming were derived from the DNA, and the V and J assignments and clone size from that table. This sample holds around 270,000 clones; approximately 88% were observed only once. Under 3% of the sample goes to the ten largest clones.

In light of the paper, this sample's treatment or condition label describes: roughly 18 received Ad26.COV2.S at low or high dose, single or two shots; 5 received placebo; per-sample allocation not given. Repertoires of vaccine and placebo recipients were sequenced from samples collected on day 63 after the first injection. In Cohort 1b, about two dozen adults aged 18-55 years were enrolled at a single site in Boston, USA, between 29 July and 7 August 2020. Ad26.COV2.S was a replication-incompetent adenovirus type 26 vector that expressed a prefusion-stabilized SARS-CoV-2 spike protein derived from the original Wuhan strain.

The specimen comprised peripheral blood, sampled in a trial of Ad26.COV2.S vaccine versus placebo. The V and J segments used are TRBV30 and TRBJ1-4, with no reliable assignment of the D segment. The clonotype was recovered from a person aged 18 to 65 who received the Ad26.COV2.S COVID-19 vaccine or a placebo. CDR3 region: CAWSFRPGVRPSGEKLFF. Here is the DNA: TGTGCCTGGAGCTTCCGTCCGGGCGTCAGGCCCAGCGGTGAAAAACTGTTTTTT.